This TCR beta chain was sequenced for a study of identical twins. Study-wide findings and caveats: Models predicted less out-of-frame TCR alpha sharing in monozygotic twins than was found. Fewer insertions were carried by abundant cord blood beta clonotypes, but none was seen in memory repertoires. Where beta out-of-frame sequences were concerned, excess twin sharing was weaker.

TCRdb called the 5' RACE reads again in MiXCR, with one record for every CDR3 protein. The sample yields around 490,000 distinct CDR3 sequences, 20% to 25% seen once. CDR1 and CDR2 (germline): KGHSH, LQKENI. The CDR3 is 14 residues long. V was pared by 0 bases and J by 0 bases, with 6 bases between. This clonotype has just a few counts. What it recognizes is unknown. This sample also belongs to another study, concerning yellow fever vaccine responses in identical twins. From that study: The T cell response to vaccination in identical twins was reportedly partly convergent and partly personalized.

This receptor was taken from a woman younger than 35 in good health. This sequence joins TRBV18 and TRBJ2-7; D is unclear. Source material: CD4+ T cells sorted from blood. The CDR3 sequence: CASSPPVSSYEQYF. In DNA, the CDR3 is TGTGCCAGCTCACCACCGGTTAGCTCCTACGAGCAGTACTTC.